This TCR beta chain is drawn from a study of blood T cell repertoires in COVID-19. Sequencing used immunoSEQ multiplex PCR; TCRdb keeps in-frame clones, though not all of them. The data show approximately 220,000 clones, approximately 88% seen once. This clone appeared once. Sample: PBMCs or T cells enriched from blood (not recorded which). This TCR derives from a woman aged 25 to 45 with acute COVID-19.

This CDR3 is CATLGGLGEAFF. CDR3 sequence (DNA): TGTGCCACCCTGGGGGGTCTGGGTGAAGCTTTCTTT. The rearrangement uses TRBV10-3 and TRBJ1-1; D possibly corresponds to TRBD1 (5 bases). The CDR3 is made up of 12 amino acids. Germline V CDR1 and CDR2: ENHRY, SYGVKD. Trimming stripped 10 bases from V and 7 bases from J, with 16 bases between.